The 23 T cell receptor beta chains listed next were all sequenced from one sample in a study of shared clonotypes between healthy human individuals. Some clones are missing from TCRdb's copy, which holds only in-frame ones; the method was immunoSEQ multiplex PCR. The profile shows 2 million to 2.5 million clones, over 85% of them singletons. The specimen was naive CD4+ T cells sorted from blood. Subset of the sample: CD45RA+ positively selected. These TCRs come from a man between 18 and 29 years old in good health.

The chain couples TRBV5-1 to TRBJ1-1; perhaps TRBD1 as D (6 bases). The germline CDR1 and CDR2 sequences are SGHRS and YFSETQ. V was cut by 4 bases and J by 1 base, with 11 bases left in between. The CDR3 runs 14 residues. This CDR3 is CASSTLQGNTEAFF. The CDR3 nucleotides read TGCGCCAGCAGCACACTACAGGGGAACACTGAAGCTTTCTTT.

The V and J genes are TRBV2 and TRBJ2-7; TRBD2 is a possible D gene (6 bases). Looked up from germline, CDR1 is SNHLY and CDR2 is FYNNEI. The V gene lost 6 bases and the J gene lost 2 bases, with 11 bases spanning the gap. This CDR3 has 13 amino acids. For the CDR3, the DNA is TGTGCCAGCAGATCCGGGACTGCCTACGAGCAGTACTTC. Its protein is CASRSGTAYEQYF.

The rearrangement joins TRBV11-2 to TRBJ1-1; D uncertain. The CDR3 has 16 residues. Germline-derived CDR1 and CDR2 are SGHAT and FQNNGV. V lost 1 base and J 1 base, leaving 13 bases between the germline ends. CDR3 coding DNA: TGTGCCAGCAGCTTAGTGGTGACATCTGGGAACACTGAAGCTTTCTTT. It yields the protein CASSLVVTSGNTEAFF. The whole variable domain, remainder taken from reference TRBV11-2 and TRBJ1-1, is EAGVAQSPRYKIIEKRQSVAFWCNPISGHATLYWYQQILGQGPKLLIQFQNNGVVDDSQLPKDRFSAERLKGVDSTLKIQPAKLEDSAVYLCASSLVVTSGNTEAFFGQGTRLTVV.

Points on this clone: Other nucleotide sequences from this sample produce the same CDR3. The V and J genes are TRBV30 and TRBJ2-7; D is ambiguous. The V end was cut by 2 bases, the J end by 4 bases, with 6 bases between. Per the germline V gene, CDR1 is GTSNPN and CDR2 is SVGIG (reference sequence). The CDR3 has 11 residues. The CDR3 sequence: CAWSRSYEQYF. The CDR3 DNA is TGTGCCTGGAGTCGCAGTTACGAGCAGTACTTC.

The chain joins TRBV25-1 to TRBJ2-1; weak D call: TRBD2 (5 bases). The CDR3 spans 14 residues. The V end was cut by 8 bases, the J end by 4 bases, with 15 bases between. Per the germline V gene, CDR1 is MGHDK and CDR2 is SYGVNS. The CDR3 protein is CASGRAVLYNEQFF. In nucleotides, the CDR3 is TGTGCCAGCGGGCGAGCGGTGCTATACAATGAGCAGTTCTTC.

The gene calls are TRBV1 and TRBJ2-3; TRBD2 was called by the table and not checked on the DNA. TRBV1 represents a pseudogene. The CDR3 runs to 16 residues. The CDR3 bases are TGCACCAGTCCCGCGGATAGCGGGAGGATGGTAGATACGCAGTATTTT. Its protein product is CTSPADSGRMVDTQYF.

There are a few counts of this clone. This chain connects TRBV10-2 to TRBJ2-7, with D tentatively TRBD1 or TRBD2 (6 bases each). V shed 7 bases and J shed 1 base, with 8 bases lying between them. The CDR3 is made up of 12 amino acids. CDR1 is WSHSY and CDR2 is SAAADI in the germline V gene. CDR3 loop: CASKGGSYEQYF. The CDR3 coding sequence is TGCGCCAGCAAAGGGGGGTCCTACGAGCAGTACTTC.

V gene TRBV29-1 combines with J gene TRBJ1-2; TRBD1 agrees at 9 bases. The CDR3 is 14 amino acids. Germline values: CDR1 SQVTM, CDR2 ANQGSEA. The junction had 13 bases not matched to a gene; V was cut back by 8 bases and J by 6 bases. The CDR3 region has the DNA TGCAGCAATGAACCGGGACAGGGAGTTGATGGCTACACCTTC. It is translated as CSNEPGQGVDGYTF.

This clone showed up just once. The chain recombines TRBV7-8 with TRBJ1-1; 7 nucleotides match TRBD1. V dropped 5 bases and J dropped 4; count of bases not matched to a gene: 7. Germline CDR1 is SGHVS and CDR2 is FQNEAQ. The CDR3 consists of 14 residues. CDR3 amino acids: CASSTGVGITEAFF. The CDR3 DNA is TGTGCCAGCAGCACAGGGGTAGGGATCACTGAAGCTTTCTTT.

The V gene is TRBV19, the J gene TRBJ1-5; TRBD1 is a possible D gene (5 bases). V dropped 9 bases and J dropped 9 bases, with 24 bases sitting between them. Germline V CDR1 and CDR2: LNHDA, SQIVND (reference sequence). This CDR3 contains 15 residues. In DNA form, the CDR3 reads TGTGCCAGCTTGGACGGCTCACAAACCCAGGGGCCCCAGCATTTT. Protein product: CASLDGSQTQGPQHF. Variable domain in full (rest from reference TRBV19 and TRBJ1-5): DGGITQSPKYLFRKEGQNVTLSCEQNLNHDAMYWYRQDPGQGLRLIYYSQIVNDFQKGDIAEGYSVSREKKESFPLTVTSAQKNPTAFYLCASLDGSQTQGPQHFGDGTRLSIL.

The rearrangement links TRBV10-3 to TRBJ1-6; 7 positions match TRBD1. Germline assignment: CDR1 ENHRY and CDR2 SYGVKD. V shed 9 bases and J 0 bases; nucleotides not matched to a gene: 5. This CDR3 comprises 15 residues. CDR3 loop: CAITDRSSYNSPLHF. The DNA of the CDR3 is TGTGCCATAACGGACAGGAGCTCCTATAATTCACCCCTCCACTTT.

V is TRBV30 and J is TRBJ2-1; D remains ambiguous. Germline lookup yields CDR1 GTSNPN and CDR2 SVGIG (reference sequence). The germline V and J ends were trimmed by 0 bases and 3 bases, with 9 bases remaining between them. The CDR3 is made up of 14 amino acids. Written as DNA, the CDR3 is TGTGCCTGGAGTGTTGAAGGGTTCTACAATGAGCAGTTCTTC. Residues: CAWSVEGFYNEQFF. Full variable domain (rest looked up from reference TRBV30 and TRBJ2-1): SQTIHQWPATLVQPVGSPLSLECTVEGTSNPNLYWYRQAAGRGLQLLFYSVGIGQISSEVPQNLSASRPQDRQFILSSKKLLLSDSGFYLCAWSVEGFYNEQFFGPGTRLTVL.

The genes are TRBV10-3 and TRBJ2-1, with 9 nucleotides matching TRBD2. CDR1 is ENHRY, CDR2 SYGVKD, per germline. Trimming at V came to 8 bases and at J to 2 bases, leaving 4 bases not matched to a gene. The CDR3 is 14 amino acids. This CDR3 is CAISSGGPYNEQFF. CDR3 DNA: TGTGCCATCTCAAGCGGGGGGCCCTACAATGAGCAGTTCTTC.

The genes are TRBV7-8 and TRBJ1-4; 11 nucleotides align to TRBD1. The CDR3 has 13 amino acids. V lost 6 bases, J lost 12 bases, and 6 bases stayed unmatched. The germline V gene encodes CDR1 SGHVS and CDR2 FQNEAQ. The DNA for the CDR3 is TGTGCCAGCAGTACCGGGACAGGGGGGCAACTGTTTTTT. This gives the protein CASSTGTGGQLFF.

The chain carries TRBV7-2 and TRBJ2-1; 11 positions agree with TRBD2. CDR1 is SGHTA, CDR2 FQGNSA, per germline. The CDR3 covers 15 residues. V was clipped by 6 bases and J by 6 bases; unmatched bases: 7. CDR3 DNA: TGTGCCAGCAGTTTGACTAGCGGGGACCCCAATGAGCAGTTCTTC. This encodes CASSLTSGDPNEQFF.

The rearrangement links TRBV6-1 to TRBJ2-1, with 8 bases that match TRBD1. This CDR3 is 14 amino acids long. V shed 6 bases, J shed 4 bases, and the junction held 5 bases outside the gene matches. Germline CDR1 MNHNS, CDR2 SASEGT. The CDR3 DNA reads as TGTGCCAGCAGGACAGGGGAACTGTACAATGAGCAGTTCTTC. Residues: CASRTGELYNEQFF.

On this clone itself: The junction differs from germline at one of its ends, possibly a read error. This specimen includes other DNA sequences encoding the same CDR3. This chain uses TRBV28 with TRBJ1-6; D remains ambiguous. The CDR3 is made up of 12 amino acids. Germline V gene sequence: CDR1 MDHEN, CDR2 SYDVKM. The CDR3, as DNA: TGTGCCAGCAGTCCCTACAATTCACCCCTCCACTTT. Residues: CASSPYNSPLHF.

The chain joins TRBV19 to TRBJ1-5; TRBD1 agrees at 9 bases. Trimming cost V 5 bases and J 6 bases; bases outside gene matches: 2. This CDR3 comprises 13 residues. Germline V gene data show CDR1 as LNHDA and CDR2 as SQIVND (reference sequence). The CDR3 nucleotides read TGTGCCAGTAGTGGGACAGGGACTCAGCCCCAGCATTTT. Its translation is CASSGTGTQPQHF.

V and J are TRBV18 and TRBJ2-2; TRBD2 agrees at 11 bases. The CDR3 runs 17 residues. The junction had 5 bases not matched to a gene; V was cut back by 0 bases and J by 5 bases. Per germline, CDR1 KGHSH and CDR2 LQKENI. The CDR3 is CASSPPSTSGKTGELFF. The CDR3 nucleotides read TGTGCCAGCTCACCACCGTCGACTAGCGGGAAAACCGGGGAGCTGTTTTTT.

The chain combines TRBV7-2 with TRBJ2-7; TRBD1 matches 8 bases. Germline V gene lookup returns CDR1 SGHTA and CDR2 FQGNSA. The CDR3 totals 15 residues. Losses at the gene ends were 0 bases for V and 3 bases for J; bases not matched to a gene: 4. CDR3 nucleotide sequence: TGTGCCAGCAGCTTAGCGCACAGGGGGATCTACGAGCAGTACTTC. It specifies CASSLAHRGIYEQYF.

A word on this clone: Other DNA sequences from this sample encode an identical CDR3 as well. The rearrangement uses TRBV10-3 and TRBJ2-5; TRBD2 matches 7 bases. The germline V gene encodes CDR1 ENHRY and CDR2 SYGVKD. Losses at the gene ends were 4 bases for V and 1 base for J; bases not matched to a gene: 0. The CDR3 runs 13 residues. For the CDR3, the DNA is TGTGCCATCAGTGGACTAGCCCAAGAGACCCAGTACTTC. Residues: CAISGLAQETQYF.

This sequence joins TRBV28 and TRBJ1-2, with 7 bases lining up with TRBD1. The CDR3 is made up of 14 amino acids. Germline assignment: CDR1 MDHEN and CDR2 SYDVKM. The V gene end was trimmed by 5 bases and the J gene end by 9 bases; junction bases not matched to a gene: 12. CDR3 bases: TGTGCCAGCAGTCCACCGGGACAGCCATGGAGCTACACCTTC. Protein product: CASSPPGQPWSYTF.

In regard to this clone: Germline and junction disagree at one end, which may indicate a read error. The rearrangement links TRBV7-7 to TRBJ2-5, with D possibly matching TRBD2 (6 bases). Per the germline V gene, CDR1 is SSHAT and CDR2 is FNYEAQ (reference sequence). This CDR3 contains 14 residues. The CDR3 spells CASSLDYHRETQYF. CDR3 DNA sequence: TGTGCTAGCAGCTTGGACTATCACCGGGAGACCCAGTACTTC.